The T cell receptor beta chain described here comes from a study of shared clonotypes between healthy human individuals. The overall study: Per-donor plates numbered three CD4 naive, three CD4 memory, two CD8 naive and one CD8 memory. The study, taken as a whole, reports: Among several donors, roughly 5.5% of naive CD4 clonotypes were found in common.

Germline V lookup: CDR1 SGHTS, CDR2 YDEGEE. CDR3 length: 16 residues. Trimming removed 0 bases at V and 4 bases at J, with 16 bases between. On this clone: Antigen: not known.

Assay used: immunoSEQ multiplex PCR; TCRdb lists only in-frame clones, some missing. The table includes around 2.5 million clones, roughly 93% detected once. This TCR was sampled from a man aged 18 to 29 in good health. Some clones in this sample may be carry-over from other donors' samples. The rearrangement uses TRBV5-8 and TRBJ2-5, with D perhaps TRBD1 (5 bases). Sample: naive CD4+ T cells from PBMCs. Subset here: CD45RA+ positively selected. The CDR3, as DNA: TGTGCCAGCAGCTTGGGGGGCAGGAATATAGTAGAGACCCAGTACTTC. It specifies CASSLGGRNIVETQYF. Supplemented by reference TRBV5-8 and TRBJ2-5, the full variable domain reads EAGVTQSPTHLIKTRGQQATLRCSPISGHTSVYWYQQALGLGLQFLLWYDEGEERNRGNFPPRFSGRQFPNYSSELNVNALELEDSALYLCASSLGGRNIVETQYFGPGTRLLVL.